These T cell receptor beta chains were read from a single sample in a study of blood T cell repertoires in COVID-19. The assay was immunoSEQ multiplex PCR, and TCRdb's table has in-frame clones only and misses some. The table includes some 80,000 clones, around 90% detected once. The sample consisted of peripheral blood. These receptor sequences come from a human donor in a cohort sampled during active COVID-19. CDR3s include the opening cysteine and the closing phenylalanine or tryptophan. Each record gives: J gene, V gene, clone size, D gene, CDR3 protein, CDR3 DNA. A D gene is named only where the DNA matches it firmly. Rows give clone size only sometimes, using once, few, many, or a class for an expanded clone.

J: TRBJ2-1
V: TRBV9
size: -
D: TRBD2
CDR3: CASSAQAASGSRNEQFF
DNA: TGTGCCAGCAGCGCCCAGGCCGCTAGCGGGAGTAGGAATGAGCAGTTCTTC

J: TRBJ1-2
V: TRBV7-8
size: -
D: -
CDR3: CASSSPNRANYGYTF
DNA: TGTGCCAGCAGCTCGCCAAACAGGGCTAACTATGGCTACACCTTC

J: TRBJ1-2
V: TRBV6-2/TRBV6-3
size: few
D: -
CDR3: CASSYGGGRGYTF
DNA: TGTGCCAGCAGTTACGGTGGCGGGAGAGGCTACACCTTC

J: TRBJ2-1
V: TRBV18
size: -
D: -
CDR3: CASSPENEQFF
DNA: TGTGCCAGCTCACCAGAGAATGAGCAGTTCTTC

J: TRBJ2-2
V: TRBV4-1
size: -
D: TRBD2
CDR3: CASSPPGLAVNTGELFF
DNA: TGCGCCAGCAGCCCCCCGGGGCTAGCGGTGAACACCGGGGAGCTGTTTTTT

J: TRBJ2-1
V: TRBV4-1
size: -
D: TRBD2
CDR3: CASSQDPLAGLNEQFF
DNA: TGCGCCAGCAGCCAAGATCCACTAGCGGGTCTCAATGAGCAGTTCTTC

J: TRBJ2-1
V: TRBV10-1
size: -
D: TRBD2
CDR3: CASSSSGRFNEQFF
DNA: TGCGCCAGCAGTTCTAGCGGGAGGTTTAATGAGCAGTTCTTC

J: TRBJ2-2
V: TRBV19
size: few
D: TRBD2
CDR3: CASSPWTSGGTIGNTGELFF
DNA: TGTGCCAGTAGTCCTTGGACTAGCGGGGGGACAATTGGTAACACCGGGGAGCTGTTTTTT

J: TRBJ2-6
V: TRBV19
size: -
D: TRBD2
CDR3: CASSSAGGYSGANVLTF
DNA: TGTGCCAGTAGTTCAGCGGGGGGCTACTCTGGGGCCAACGTCCTGACTTTC

J: TRBJ1-4
V: TRBV14
size: -
D: -
CDR3: CASSQVGGTNEKLFF
DNA: TGTGCCAGCAGCCAAGTAGGAGGAACTAATGAAAAACTGTTTTTT

J: TRBJ2-2
V: TRBV28
size: -
D: -
CDR3: CASSLTSGIGGTGELFF
DNA: TGTGCCAGCAGTTTAACCTCGGGGATCGGTGGCACCGGGGAGCTGTTTTTT

J: TRBJ2-4
V: TRBV5-4
size: few
D: -
CDR3: CASSFNENIQYF
DNA: TGTGCCAGCAGCTTTAATGAAAACATTCAGTACTTC

J: TRBJ2-1
V: TRBV11-1
size: -
D: TRBD2
CDR3: CASSPGTSANNEQFF
DNA: TGTGCCAGCAGCCCAGGGACTAGCGCAAACAATGAGCAGTTCTTC

J: TRBJ2-3
V: TRBV7-4
size: -
D: TRBD1
CDR3: CASSLVQGAHVDAPTDTQYF
DNA: TGTGCCAGCAGCTTAGTGCAGGGGGCGCATGTGGATGCCCCCACAGATACGCAGTATTTT

J: TRBJ2-7
V: TRBV13
size: -
D: -
CDR3: CASSQPDSSYEQYF
DNA: TGTGCCAGCAGCCAGCCCGACAGTTCCTACGAGCAGTACTTC

J: TRBJ2-5
V: TRBV18
size: -
D: -
CDR3: CASSPFTDQETQYF
DNA: TGTGCCAGCTCACCGTTTACAGACCAAGAGACCCAGTACTTC

J: TRBJ2-3
V: TRBV6-2/TRBV6-3
size: -
D: -
CDR3: CASSPVRLEAGATDTQYF
DNA: TGTGCCAGCAGCCCTGTGCGGCTGGAGGCGGGGGCCACAGATACGCAGTATTTT

J: TRBJ2-5
V: TRBV29-1
size: -
D: TRBD2
CDR3: CSVEVGLAGGPRETQYF
DNA: TGCAGCGTTGAAGTAGGACTAGCGGGGGGGCCCCGGGAGACCCAGTACTTC